Below are 23 T cell receptor beta chains sequenced from a single sample in a study of cytomegalovirus exposure and HLA in healthy donors. PCR primers comprised 60 Vbeta and 13 Jbeta primers. Method: immunoSEQ multiplex PCR; TCRdb's copy keeps in-frame clones and lacks some. The sample lists 75,000 to 90,000 clones, about 9.4% occurring once. Sequencing was done on a sample of PBMCs. These receptors all stem from a man in his sixties in good health and CMV-seropositive.

The chain employs TRBV10-1 and TRBJ2-2; D ambiguous. The germline V gene encodes CDR1 WNHNN and CDR2 SYGVQD (reference sequence). V lost 3 bases and J lost 5, with 13 bases in between. The CDR3 consists of 15 residues. CDR3 loop: CASSESARRTGELFF. The CDR3 DNA sequence: TGCGCCAGCAGTGAATCAGCGCGAAGGACCGGGGAGCTGTTTTTT.

This sequence joins TRBV27 and TRBJ1-2; TRBD1 agrees at 10 bases. The V gene's germline CDR1 is MNHEY and CDR2 SMNVEV (reference sequence). CDR3 length: 13 residues. V shed 5 bases and J 8 bases; nucleotides not matched to a gene: 5. The CDR3 coding sequence is TGTGCCAGCAGTCATGACAGGGGGCACGGCTACACCTTC. It specifies CASSHDRGHGYTF.

This clone showed up just a few times. The chain links TRBV28 to TRBJ2-7; no clear D. The germline V and J ends were trimmed by 1 base and 0 bases, with 10 bases remaining between them. The CDR3 has 15 residues. CDR1 is MDHEN and CDR2 is SYDVKM in the germline V gene. The CDR3 protein is CASSLYVGNSYEQYF. CDR3 DNA: TGTGCCAGCAGTTTATATGTGGGCAACTCCTACGAGCAGTACTTC.

The V and J genes are TRBV28 and TRBJ2-7; possible D gene TRBD2, 7 bases. This CDR3 has 14 amino acids. Germline V CDR1 and CDR2: MDHEN, SYDVKM. V was clipped by 5 bases and J by 7 bases, with 18 bases between them. This CDR3 reads CASSIGRRGGEQYF. The CDR3 coding sequence is TGTGCCAGCAGTATCGGAAGAAGGGGGGGTGAGCAGTACTTC.

Only a few counts were recorded for this clone. The chain carries TRBV6-5 and TRBJ1-6; 8 nucleotides align to TRBD1. CDR1 is MNHEY, CDR2 SVGAGI, per germline. J lost 5 bases, V lost 6 bases, and 6 bases had no gene match. The CDR3 is 15 amino acids. In DNA form, the CDR3 reads TGTGCCAGCAGAGACGGGACAGGCCATAATTCACCCCTCCACTTT. Its translation: CASRDGTGHNSPLHF.

The chain recombines TRBV30 with TRBJ1-5; no reliable D call. This CDR3 has 15 residues. Deletions cut 2 bases from V and 0 bases from J, with 11 bases between. CDR1 GTSNPN and CDR2 SVGIG come from the germline V gene (reference sequence). As DNA, the CDR3 is TGTGCCTGGAGTTTCCGAGACTATAGCAATCAGCCCCAGCATTTT. Encoded protein: CAWSFRDYSNQPQHF.

CDR3 coding DNA: TGTGCCTGGAGTTCCGGGGAGGACCACAATGAGCAGTTCTTC. Encoded protein: CAWSSGEDHNEQFF. The genes are TRBV30 and TRBJ2-1; maybe TRBD2 (6 bases). This CDR3 is built from 14 residues. CDR1 is GTSNPN and CDR2 is SVGIG in the germline V gene (reference sequence). V was cut by 2 bases and J by 5 bases, with 13 bases left in between. Filled out from reference TRBV30 and TRBJ2-1, the complete variable domain reads SQTIHQWPATLVQPVGSPLSLECTVEGTSNPNLYWYRQAAGRGLQLLFYSVGIGQISSEVPQNLSASRPQDRQFILSSKKLLLSDSGFYLCAWSSGEDHNEQFFGPGTRLTVL.

This rearrangement joins TRBV2 to TRBJ1-4; D call uncertain. Trimming left V 6 bases short and J 8 bases short, with 13 bases between. The CDR3 loop spans 13 amino acids. Germline V CDR1 and CDR2: SNHLY, FYNNEI. The CDR3 reads CASRREPGEKLFF. The CDR3, as DNA: TGTGCCAGCAGACGGGAGCCAGGCGAAAAACTGTTTTTT.

This clone was picked up many times. The CDR3, as DNA: TGTGCCAGCACAGGGTCCCCGCTAAACTATGGCTACACCTTC. Translating it yields CASTGSPLNYGYTF. The chain employs TRBV28 and TRBJ1-2; D perhaps matches TRBD1 (5 bases). The V end lost 7 bases, the J end lost 2 bases, and 14 bases lay between the germline ends. This CDR3 comprises 14 residues. CDR1 and CDR2 from the germline V gene are MDHEN and SYDVKM.

This clone was counted between two and nine times. The chain couples TRBV11-1 to TRBJ2-7; TRBD2 aligns across 13 bases. CDR3 length: 16 residues. Germline V CDR1 and CDR2: SGHAT, FQDESV (reference sequence). The V and J ends lost 5 bases and 3 bases, in that order; junction bases with no gene match: 7. The chain's CDR3 is CASSPLAGGIYYEQYF. The CDR3 DNA reads TGTGCCAGCAGCCCACTAGCGGGAGGGATCTACTACGAGCAGTACTTC. Complete variable domain (other parts from reference TRBV11-1 and TRBJ2-7): EAEVAQSPRYKITEKSQAVAFWCDPISGHATLYWYRQILGQGPELLVQFQDESVVDDSQLPKDRFSAERLKGVDSTLKIQPAELGDSAMYLCASSPLAGGIYYEQYFGPGTRLTVT.

The rearrangement links TRBV5-8 to TRBJ1-6, with D possibly matching TRBD1 (5 bases). Trimming took off 0 bases at V and 3 bases at J, with 13 bases between the two ends. The CDR3 has 17 residues. In germline, CDR1 is SGHTS, CDR2 YDEGEE. The CDR3 DNA reads as TGTGCCAGCAGCTTGGCCGGCAGGGTCAGCTATAATTCACCCCTCCACTTT. This sequence encodes CASSLAGRVSYNSPLHF.

This clone has more than one count but fewer than ten. CDR3 DNA sequence: TGTGCCAGCAGCGTAGATCAGGAAGGCACTGGAAACACCATATATTTT. This sequence encodes CASSVDQEGTGNTIYF. The J gene is TRBJ1-3, the V gene TRBV9; no definite D call. This CDR3 has 16 amino acids. V lost 0 bases, J lost 2 bases, and 12 bases lay in between. The germline V gene encodes CDR1 SGDLS and CDR2 YYNGEE.

A few counts support this clone. The rearrangement uses TRBV6-6 and TRBJ2-7; D may be TRBD2 (6 bases). This CDR3 comprises 14 residues. V lost 0 bases and J 6 bases, leaving 12 bases between the germline ends. Looked up from germline, CDR1 is MNHNY and CDR2 is SVGAGI (reference sequence). As DNA, the CDR3 is TGTGCCAGCAGTTACTCGGAGGGTCGGGGCGAGCAGTACTTC. Protein sequence: CASSYSEGRGEQYF.

The J gene is TRBJ1-5, the V gene TRBV7-9; D not resolved. This CDR3 contains 13 residues. V shed 4 bases and J shed 6 bases, with 10 bases lying between them. Germline assignment: CDR1 SEHNR and CDR2 FQNEAQ (reference sequence). CDR3 bases: TGTGCCAGCAGCTCTCTGGGAGGTCAGCCCCAGCATTTT. It codes for CASSSLGGQPQHF.

The chain employs TRBV6-5 and TRBJ1-1; D may be TRBD1 (5 bases). The CDR3 runs to 13 residues. Trimming removed 10 bases from V and 2 bases from J, with 14 bases in between. Per germline, CDR1 MNHEY and CDR2 SVGAGI. DNA for the CDR3: TGTGCCACCCTCCGCGGGGCAAACACTGAAGCTTTCTTT. Translating gives CATLRGANTEAFF.

The chain has TRBV27 and TRBJ2-1; 9 bases are a match to TRBD2. CDR1 and CDR2 (germline): MNHEY, SMNVEV (reference sequence). This CDR3 has 13 amino acids. V dropped 8 bases and J dropped 10; count of bases not matched to a gene: 9. The CDR3 coding sequence is TGTGCCAGCGGTGGGCTAGCGGGATTGGAGCAGTTCTTC. Protein: CASGGLAGLEQFF.

This clone was observed a few times. The genes are TRBV28 and TRBJ2-7; weak D call: TRBD2 (6 bases). With 1 base removed from V and 0 bases from J, the gap between germline ends came to 19 bases. Germline V gene sequence: CDR1 MDHEN, CDR2 SYDVKM. The length of the CDR3 is 18 residues. This chain's CDR3 is CASSLYVIGGAVSYEQYF. Here the CDR3 DNA reads TGTGCCAGCAGTTTATATGTCATAGGAGGGGCAGTCTCCTACGAGCAGTACTTC.

This sequence joins TRBV28 and TRBJ1-3; possibly TRBD1 for D (5 bases). Trimming took 5 bases from V and 0 from J, leaving 14 bases between them. Germline V gene lookup returns CDR1 MDHEN and CDR2 SYDVKM. The CDR3 length is 16 residues. CDR3 DNA sequence: TGTGCCAGCAGTATCAACAGGTTGAGCTCTGGAAACACCATATATTTT. Translating it yields CASSINRLSSGNTIYF. Based on the CDR3 plus reference TRBV28 and TRBJ1-3, the full variable domain is DVKVTQSSRYLVKRTGEKVFLECVQDMDHENMFWYRQDPGLGLRLIYFSYDVKMKEKGDIPEGYSVSREKKERFSLILESASTNQTSMYLCASSINRLSSGNTIYFGEGSWLTVV.

This clone was seen a handful of times. The chain carries TRBV11-2 and TRBJ1-1; D perhaps matches TRBD1 (5 bases). This CDR3 region has 13 residues. V was clipped by 6 bases and J by 5 bases, with 13 bases between them. Germline V CDR1 and CDR2: SGHAT, FQNNGV. CDR3 region: CASRMQGRTEAFF. In DNA, the CDR3 is TGTGCCAGCAGAATGCAGGGAAGGACTGAAGCTTTCTTT.

The chain joins TRBV27 to TRBJ2-7, with 11 nucleotides matching TRBD2. V lost 5 bases and J lost 3; bases outside the gene matches: 6. Germline V lookup: CDR1 MNHEY, CDR2 SMNVEV (reference sequence). This CDR3 region has 15 residues. CDR3 protein: CASSPTSGGYYEQYV. For the CDR3, the DNA is TGTGCCAGCAGTCCAACTAGCGGGGGTTACTACGAGCAGTACGTC.

This clone was seen just once. The chain recombines TRBV19 with TRBJ2-3; TRBD2 is a possible D gene (6 bases). The germline V gene encodes CDR1 LNHDA and CDR2 SQIVND (reference sequence). The CDR3 sequence is 15 residues long. The ends were cut back, 4 bases at V and 2 bases at J, with 13 bases in the middle. The CDR3: CASSNRDFNTDTQYF. The CDR3 nucleotides are TGTGCCAGTAGTAACCGGGACTTTAACACAGATACGCAGTATTTT.

The table lists this clone with a few counts. This chain uses TRBV7-9 with TRBJ2-3; perhaps TRBD2 as D (5 bases). With 5 bases removed from V and 9 bases from J, the gap between germline ends came to 21 bases. Germline V gene lookup returns CDR1 SEHNR and CDR2 FQNEAQ (reference sequence). This CDR3 spans 15 amino acids. In DNA form, the CDR3 reads TGTGCCAGCAGCCCAACGGGGTCATCTTCCGAGACGCAGTATTTT. This encodes CASSPTGSSSETQYF.

This clone was counted between two and nine times. The CDR3 protein is CASSDRDNNLNTEAFF. Written as DNA, the CDR3 is TGCGCCAGCAGCGACCGGGACAACAATCTGAACACTGAAGCTTTCTTT. The chain employs TRBV5-1 and TRBJ1-1, with D possibly matching TRBD1 (6 bases). V dropped 4 bases and J dropped 0 bases, with 16 bases sitting between them. The CDR3 length is 16 residues. Germline V gives CDR1 SGHRS, CDR2 YFSETQ. The full variable domain, rest sourced from reference TRBV5-1 and TRBJ1-1, is KAGVTQTPRYLIKTRGQQVTLSCSPISGHRSVSWYQQTPGQGLQFLFEYFSETQRNKGNFPGRFSGRQFSNSRSEMNVSTLELGDSALYLCASSDRDNNLNTEAFFGQGTRLTVV.